These T cell receptor beta chains were read from a single sample in a study of Ad26.COV2.S vaccination and SARS-CoV-2 variants. Profiled with immunoSEQ multiplex PCR; TCRdb holds only in-frame clones, not every one. The sample holds under 500,000 clones, about nine tenths seen once. The sample in question was peripheral blood, obtained in a trial of Ad26.COV2.S vaccine versus placebo. These receptors were collected from a person between 18 and 59 years old who received the Ad26.COV2.S COVID-19 vaccine or a placebo. The CDR3 runs from the conserved cysteine through the conserved F or W.

j_gene: TRBJ1-2
v_gene: TRBV9
len: 16
CDR3aa: CASSPRTTPMDYGYTF

j_gene: TRBJ1-5
v_gene: TRBV4-3
len: 14
CDR3aa: CASSHAGWNQPQHF

j_gene: TRBJ1-6
v_gene: TRBV3-1/TRBV3-2
len: 16
CDR3aa: CASSQSHSSYNSPLHF

j_gene: TRBJ1-1
v_gene: TRBV10-3
len: 12
CDR3aa: CAISESSTEAFF

j_gene: TRBJ2-7
v_gene: TRBV4-3
len: 18
CDR3aa: CASSPWASGGLGSYEQYF

j_gene: TRBJ2-1
v_gene: TRBV4-1
len: 15
CDR3aa: CASSQGVQGGNEQFF

j_gene: TRBJ2-3
v_gene: TRBV7-2
len: 16
CDR3aa: CASSLGTSRSTDTQYF

j_gene: TRBJ2-7
v_gene: TRBV9
len: 19
CDR3aa: CASSAPMGTPPQRIYEQYF

j_gene: TRBJ2-7
v_gene: TRBV9
len: 15
CDR3aa: CASSVDEAVPNEQYF

j_gene: TRBJ1-4
v_gene: TRBV19
len: 14
CDR3aa: CASSISNSNEKLFF

j_gene: TRBJ1-3
v_gene: TRBV4-3
len: 15
CDR3aa: CASSQNGASGNTIYF

j_gene: TRBJ2-3
v_gene: TRBV28
len: 17
CDR3aa: CASSFGVIGARSDTQYF

j_gene: TRBJ2-3
v_gene: TRBV5-4
len: 16
CDR3aa: CASSLVAGGTTDTQYF

j_gene: TRBJ1-1
v_gene: TRBV5-4
len: 12
CDR3aa: CASSFPGGEAFF

j_gene: TRBJ1-2
v_gene: TRBV19
len: 13
CDR3aa: CASTPRGNYGYTF

j_gene: TRBJ1-2
v_gene: TRBV6-1
len: 17
CDR3aa: CASSEPRDRGSGYGYTF

j_gene: TRBJ2-3
v_gene: TRBV7-9
len: 16
CDR3aa: CASSLARVGSTDTQYF

j_gene: TRBJ2-1
v_gene: TRBV9
len: 17
CDR3aa: CASSPNADLRWGNEQFF

j_gene: TRBJ2-7
v_gene: TRBV7-9
len: 14
CDR3aa: CASSFGTGSYEQYF

j_gene: TRBJ2-5
v_gene: TRBV5-4
len: 13
CDR3aa: CASSLALQETQYF

j_gene: TRBJ1-2
v_gene: TRBV10-3
len: 17
CDR3aa: CAISDSPVEGSSGGYTF

j_gene: TRBJ1-6
v_gene: TRBV27
len: 18
CDR3aa: CASSPRDSRYSYNSPLHF

j_gene: TRBJ2-3
v_gene: TRBV11-2
len: 15
CDR3aa: CASRRSGAPTDTQYF

j_gene: TRBJ2-5
v_gene: TRBV4-3
len: 14
CDR3aa: CASSQDRRVETQYF

j_gene: TRBJ1-1
v_gene: TRBV29-1
len: 13
CDR3aa: CSVESAGNTEAFF

j_gene: TRBJ1-5
v_gene: TRBV2
len: 15
CDR3aa: CASSGRGGSNQPQHF

j_gene: TRBJ1-4
v_gene: TRBV19
len: 18
CDR3aa: CASSIVPPRGEHDEKLFF

j_gene: TRBJ1-2
v_gene: TRBV5-1
len: 14
CDR3aa: CASSLGQANYGYTF

j_gene: TRBJ1-2
v_gene: TRBV6-2/TRBV6-3
len: 12
CDR3aa: CASSGRNYGYTF

j_gene: TRBJ2-7
v_gene: TRBV4-1
len: 15
CDR3aa: CASSIGSLEMDEQYF

j_gene: TRBJ2-7
v_gene: TRBV6-5
len: 15
CDR3aa: CATSLLQGLRLEQYF

j_gene: TRBJ1-5
v_gene: TRBV7-8
len: 15
CDR3aa: CASSLAGISNQPQHF

j_gene: TRBJ2-5
v_gene: TRBV5-1
len: 16
CDR3aa: CASSFGAGGGQETQYF

j_gene: TRBJ1-2
v_gene: TRBV19
len: 12
CDR3aa: CASSRANYGYTF

j_gene: TRBJ2-1
v_gene: TRBV7-9
len: 12
CDR3aa: CASSFRPHEQFF

j_gene: TRBJ2-7
v_gene: TRBV4-1
len: 15
CDR3aa: CASSQEGADIYEQYF

j_gene: TRBJ2-3
v_gene: TRBV18
len: 16
CDR3aa: CASSPPIQGDTDTQYF

j_gene: TRBJ1-5
v_gene: TRBV15
len: 15
CDR3aa: CATSRATGIGQPQHF

j_gene: TRBJ2-7
v_gene: TRBV27
len: 13
CDR3aa: CASSLSGGSEQYF

j_gene: TRBJ1-3
v_gene: TRBV15
len: 15
CDR3aa: CATPDRQSSGNTIYF